This T cell receptor beta chain was captured in a study of T cell responses to AZD1222 COVID-19 vaccine (dated by TCRdb to the early 2020s). With regard to the full study: AZD1222 recipients whose second dose came at about 4 weeks and those whose second dose came at about 12 weeks were combined into one group, since spike-specific TCR depth and breadth did not differ between the two schedules. TCR sequencing was performed for fewer than 250 trial participants, of whom about 200 were given two doses of AZD1222 and approximately 26 were given two doses of MenACWY control vaccine. Trial participants were enrolled into age subgroups of 18-55, 56-69 and 70-plus years, which contained around 150, 29 and 61 TCR-sequenced participants, respectively. Broad study findings and their caveats: Because no day 14 peak-response samples were available, repertoires were characterized only after the peak T cell response. Nearly half of unique spike-specific TCRs reportedly recognized epitopes outside regions mutated in the B.1.351 and B.1.1.7 variants. Vaccine-associated CD4 TCRs spanned the whole spike protein, with dominant responses in regions 160-218 and 743-854. Conclusions about previously exposed vaccinees are limited, since just 5 or 6 AZD1222 recipients were seropositive for SARS-CoV-2 at baseline. Participants were mostly white British and included more females than males, and it was suggested by the authors that clonal diversity may have been underestimated. After two AZD1222 doses, spike-specific TCR breadth and depth were significantly higher than at day 0 and than in MenACWY recipients. The 56-69-year group was small, and its depth increase did not reach significance, likely because of low power.

V gives up 1 base and J gives up 5 bases, and the segment between their germline ends measures 11 bases. The CDR3 covers 15 residues, taking in both the cysteine and the phenylalanine. Solely the CDR3 DNA is kept, with 45 bases framed from the first base. Based on the germline V gene, the CDR1 and CDR2 sequences are SGHVS and FNYEAQ. As to this clone: The target of this receptor is not known. No much larger clone exists at a distance of one base, and base qualities are not known.

Explained via the paper, the time point label denotes: baseline before first vaccination. The vaccinee samples were drawn from two UK trials, COV001 and COV002, one of which was a single-blind randomized controlled phase 2/3 trial testing AZD1222 (ChAdOx1 nCoV-19) in healthy adults. Trial participant PBMC samples were collected at day 0 and day 28 after the second dose for TCRbeta chain sequencing. The CDR3 regions of human TCRbeta chains were subjected to immunosequencing. In the paper's pipeline: Repertoire TCRs were matched against a reference library of SARS-CoV-2-specific TCRs generated with the MIRA antigen-specificity platform. Breadth was defined as the fraction of unique TCRs that were SARS-CoV-2-associated. Depth was defined as the fraction of total T cells that were SARS-CoV-2-associated. Each spike-specific TCR was assigned to its reactive spike region and to a CD4 or CD8 class using the MIRA data. Log10-transformed breadth and depth values were compared by one-way ANOVA with Sidak's multiple comparisons tests. The immuneACCESS repertoire file appears here via TCRdb, limited to in-frame rearrangements. These files lack a portion of the clones; in checked studies, under half of the deficit traces to unresolved V genes, and the cause of the others is not known. That table gives V, J and clone size, and the DNA gave D and trimming. The sample has roughly 110,000 clones on record, around nine tenths of them singletons. Approximately 22% of the sample goes to the ten largest clones.

This clonotype was sampled from an adult in good health. This chain joins TRBV7-6 to TRBJ2-2, with TRBD1 perhaps the D gene, on 5 matching bases. The sequencing here drew on peripheral blood, taken on day 0 of AZD1222 vaccination. Read as DNA, the sequence is TGTGCCAGCAGCTTAGGATCAGGGCGTACCGGGGAGCTGTTTTTT. The resulting protein is CASSLGSGRTGELFF.